A selection of T cell receptor beta chains follows, all from one sample in a study of PD-1 and CTLA-4 blockade in melanoma. Clones were sequenced by immunoSEQ multiplex PCR, and TCRdb holds only the in-frame ones, with some missing. The sample shows about 21,000 clones, around 88% of them seen only once. The input for sequencing was CD8+ T cells from peripheral blood, taken before anti-PD-1 treatment. These receptors all come from a human donor with melanoma. Each CDR3 is given with its conserved first and last residue. Fields, in order: clone size, D gene, J gene, V gene, CDR3 DNA, CDR3 protein. The D gene is left open where the match is weak. A clone size is listed for some rows: how often the clone was seen (once, few, many), or a class if it is expanded.

-	TRBD2	TRBJ2-7	TRBV4-1	TGCGCCAGCAGCCAAGCTAGCGGGGGCTCCTACGAGCAGTACTTC	CASSQASGGSYEQYF
few	-	TRBJ1-3	TRBV12-3/TRBV12-4	TGTGCCAGCAGTACCAGCTCTGGAAACACCATATATTTT	CASSTSSGNTIYF
-	-	TRBJ2-2	TRBV5-1	TGCGCCACCGGTGGGGGCGGGGAGCTGTTTTTT	CATGGGGELFF
-	-	TRBJ1-5	TRBV10-3	TGTGCCATCAGTGAGGGGGGACACAATCAGCCCCAGCATTTT	CAISEGGHNQPQHF
-	TRBD1	TRBJ1-2	TRBV29-1	TGCAGCGGAGTGGACGGGACAGGAGGTGGCTACACCTTC	CSGVDGTGGGYTF
-	-	TRBJ1-1	TRBV28	TGTGCCAGCAGTCAAACGGCCCTCGGGGGCACTGAAGCTTTCTTT	CASSQTALGGTEAFF
-	-	TRBJ2-3	TRBV13	TGTGCCAGCAGCTTCGGGACCTCCGGGACAGATACGCAGTATTTT	CASSFGTSGTDTQYF
-	-	TRBJ2-7	TRBV6-6	TGTGCCAGCAGTCCTGGGACCGATTCTGCCCACTTGGCCGAGCAGTACTTC	CASSPGTDSAHLAEQYF
-	-	TRBJ1-3	TRBV14	TGTGCCAGCAGCCAAGATGAGACATGGGGAAACACCATATATTTT	CASSQDETWGNTIYF
-	TRBD2	TRBJ2-1	TRBV28	TGTGCCAGCACCTGGGACGGGGGGGCCTCCGATGAGCAGTTCTTC	CASTWDGGASDEQFF
-	-	TRBJ2-7	TRBV25-1	TGTGCCACCCAATCCTACGAGCAGTACTTC	CATQSYEQYF
-	-	TRBJ2-1	TRBV4-1	TGCGCCAGCAGCCAAGGGTTGAGCAGGGGTGATGAGCAGTTCTTC	CASSQGLSRGDEQFF
-	-	TRBJ2-5	TRBV6-4	TGTGCCAGCAGGGGGCGAGGGAAAGAGACCCAGTACTTC	CASRGRGKETQYF
-	-	TRBJ2-6	TRBV24-1	TGTGCCACCAGTGATCGGGACAACGACTCTGGGGCCAACGTCCTGACTTTC	CATSDRDNDSGANVLTF
-	TRBD1	TRBJ2-1	TRBV7-9	TGTGCCAGCAGCCCCCCCGGGACAGGGATTGAGCAGTTCTTC	CASSPPGTGIEQFF
few	-	TRBJ1-6	TRBV3-1/TRBV3-2	TGTGCCAGCAGAGAGATCCAGGGTACCAATTCACCCCTCCACTTT	CASREIQGTNSPLHF
-	-	TRBJ2-1	TRBV6-2/TRBV6-3	TGTGCCAGCAGTCGTGGTTATGAGCAGTTCTTC	CASSRGYEQFF
-	-	TRBJ1-1	TRBV27	TGTGCCAGCAGTCTAGCTCTTAACACTGAAGCTTTCTTT	CASSLALNTEAFF
-	TRBD2	TRBJ2-1	TRBV19	TGTGCCAGTAGTATTGGGTCTAGCGGGGCCCCCGCGAATGAGCAGTTCTTC	CASSIGSSGAPANEQFF
-	-	TRBJ1-2	TRBV7-9	TGTGCCAGCAGCTTTGGGAACCCTAACTATGGCTACACCTTC	CASSFGNPNYGYTF
-	-	TRBJ1-2	TRBV24-1	TGTGCCACCAGTGATTCCAGGGCCTCCTATGGCTACACCTTC	CATSDSRASYGYTF
-	TRBD1	TRBJ2-7	TRBV29-1	TGCAGCGTTGAAACAGGGGGCTTATACGAGCAGTACTTC	CSVETGGLYEQYF
-	TRBD2	TRBJ2-7	TRBV19	TGTGCCAGTAGTATAGGAACTAGCGGGGTCGAGCAGTACTTC	CASSIGTSGVEQYF
-	TRBD1	TRBJ1-2	TRBV6-5	TGTGCCAGCAGTTACTCCCAGGGGGCAGGAGGCTACACCTTC	CASSYSQGAGGYTF
-	-	TRBJ1-2	TRBV28	TGTGCCAGCAGTTTTAAGGGATATGGCTATGGCTACACCTTC	CASSFKGYGYGYTF
-	-	TRBJ2-5	TRBV30	TGTGCCTGGAGTCAGGGGTACCAAGAGACCCAGTACTTC	CAWSQGYQETQYF
-	-	TRBJ2-7	TRBV27	TGTGCCAGCAGTTTAGGCAGAAACTACGAGCAGTACTTC	CASSLGRNYEQYF
-	-	TRBJ2-2	TRBV2	TGTGCCAGCAGTGATATGGGACAACTGAACACCGGGGAGCTGTTTTTT	CASSDMGQLNTGELFF
-	-	TRBJ1-3	TRBV9	TGTGCCAGCAGCGTAGGAGGGGACGGAAACACCATATATTTT	CASSVGGDGNTIYF
-	TRBD2	TRBJ2-3	TRBV7-9	TGTGCCAGCAGCTTAGCACTAGCGGGGATGCGGACAGATACGCAGTATTTT	CASSLALAGMRTDTQYF